This TCR beta chain was recorded in a study of OX40 agonist ivuxolimab in advanced cancers. The CDR3 sequence is 15 residues long. The germline V gene has CDR1 SEHNR and CDR2 FQNEAQ (reference sequence). Generated by immunoSEQ multiplex PCR, the TCRdb table keeps only in-frame clones and is missing some. The table lists 65,000 to 90,000 clones, 88% of them singletons. This receptor was obtained from an adult with an advanced solid tumor such as melanoma, head and neck, liver or kidney cancer. The sample here was CD4+ or CD8+ T cells sorted from blood, taken in a trial of the OX40 agonist ivuxolimab. The chain recombines TRBV7-9 with TRBJ2-5; 7 bases agree with TRBD2. The DNA end favors TRBJ2-7, so the J call may be wrong. CDR3 protein: CASLLSGGAGGEQYF. DNA of the CDR3: TGTGCCAGCCTCCTCTCGGGGGGAGCCGGTGGCGAGCAGTACTTC.